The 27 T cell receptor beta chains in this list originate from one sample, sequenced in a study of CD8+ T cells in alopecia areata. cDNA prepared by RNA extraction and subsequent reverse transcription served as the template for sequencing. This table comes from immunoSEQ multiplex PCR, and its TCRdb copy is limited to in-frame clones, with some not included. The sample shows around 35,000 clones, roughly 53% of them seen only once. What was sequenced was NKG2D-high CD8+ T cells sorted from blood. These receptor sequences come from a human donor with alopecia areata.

In nucleotides, the CDR3 is TGCGCCAGCAGCCAAGCTCCGGTGGTCGAAAAACTGTTTTTT. Translating gives CASSQAPVVEKLFF. This chain connects TRBV4-1 to TRBJ1-4; D is unresolved. V was trimmed by 1 base and J by 8 bases, leaving 11 bases between them. Germline V gene lookup returns CDR1 MGHRA and CDR2 YSYEKL. CDR3 size: 14 residues.

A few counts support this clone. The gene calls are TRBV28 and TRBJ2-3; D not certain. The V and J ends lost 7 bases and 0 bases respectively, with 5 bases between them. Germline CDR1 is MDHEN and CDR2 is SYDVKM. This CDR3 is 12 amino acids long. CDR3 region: CASNPSTDTQYF. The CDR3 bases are TGTGCCAGCAACCCAAGCACAGATACGCAGTATTTT.

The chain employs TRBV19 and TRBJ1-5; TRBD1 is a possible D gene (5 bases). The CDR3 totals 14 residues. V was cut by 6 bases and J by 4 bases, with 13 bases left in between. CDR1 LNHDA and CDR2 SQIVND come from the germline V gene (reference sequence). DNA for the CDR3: TGTGCCAGTAGGGGCAGGGAAACAAATCAGCCCCAGCATTTT. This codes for CASRGRETNQPQHF.

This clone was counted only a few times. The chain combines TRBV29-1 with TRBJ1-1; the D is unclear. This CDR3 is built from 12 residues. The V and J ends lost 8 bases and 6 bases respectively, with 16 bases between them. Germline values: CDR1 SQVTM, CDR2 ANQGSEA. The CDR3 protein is CSTLSHYSEAFF. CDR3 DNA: TGCAGCACCCTCAGTCACTACTCTGAAGCTTTCTTT.

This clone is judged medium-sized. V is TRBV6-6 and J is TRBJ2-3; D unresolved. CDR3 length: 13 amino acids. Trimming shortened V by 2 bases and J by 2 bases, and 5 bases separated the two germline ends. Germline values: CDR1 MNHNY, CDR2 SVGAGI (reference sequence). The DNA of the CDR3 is TGTGCCAGCAGTTACCTCCTCACAGATACGCAGTATTTT. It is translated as CASSYLLTDTQYF.

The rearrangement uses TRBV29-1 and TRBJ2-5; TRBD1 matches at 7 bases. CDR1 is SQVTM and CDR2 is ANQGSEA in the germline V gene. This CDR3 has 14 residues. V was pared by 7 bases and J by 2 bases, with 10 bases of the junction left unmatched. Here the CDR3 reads CSDPTWDSQETQYF. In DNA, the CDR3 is TGCAGCGATCCGACCTGGGACAGTCAAGAGACCCAGTACTTC.

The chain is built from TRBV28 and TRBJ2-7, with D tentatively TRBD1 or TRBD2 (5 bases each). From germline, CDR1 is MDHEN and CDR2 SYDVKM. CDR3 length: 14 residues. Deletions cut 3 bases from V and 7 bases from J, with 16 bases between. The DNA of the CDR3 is TGTGCCAGCAGTTTCTCCGGGGCGTTGGGGGAGCAGTACTTC. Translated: CASSFSGALGEQYF.

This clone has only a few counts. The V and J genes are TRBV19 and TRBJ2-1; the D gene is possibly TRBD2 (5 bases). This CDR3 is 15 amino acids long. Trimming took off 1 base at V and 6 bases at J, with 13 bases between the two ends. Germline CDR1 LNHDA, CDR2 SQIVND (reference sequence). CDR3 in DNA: TGTGCCAGTAGTATAGCAACCCGGGGTAGCAATGAGCAGTTCTTC. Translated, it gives CASSIATRGSNEQFF. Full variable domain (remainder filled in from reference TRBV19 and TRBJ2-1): DGGITQSPKYLFRKEGQNVTLSCEQNLNHDAMYWYRQDPGQGLRLIYYSQIVNDFQKGDIAEGYSVSREKKESFPLTVTSAQKNPTAFYLCASSIATRGSNEQFFGPGTRLTVL.

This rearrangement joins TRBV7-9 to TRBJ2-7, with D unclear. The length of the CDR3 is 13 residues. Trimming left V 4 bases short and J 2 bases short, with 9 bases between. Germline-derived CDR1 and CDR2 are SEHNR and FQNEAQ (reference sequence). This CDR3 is CASSSKTAYEQYF. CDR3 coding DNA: TGTGCCAGCAGCTCAAAAACAGCCTACGAGCAGTACTTC.

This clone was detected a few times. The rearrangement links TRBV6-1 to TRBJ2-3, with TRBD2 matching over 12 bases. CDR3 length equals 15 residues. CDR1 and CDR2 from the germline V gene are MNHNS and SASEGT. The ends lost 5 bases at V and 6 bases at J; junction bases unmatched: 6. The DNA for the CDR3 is TGTGCCAGCAGTATACTAGCGGGAGGATCGGATACGCAGTATTTT. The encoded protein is CASSILAGGSDTQYF.

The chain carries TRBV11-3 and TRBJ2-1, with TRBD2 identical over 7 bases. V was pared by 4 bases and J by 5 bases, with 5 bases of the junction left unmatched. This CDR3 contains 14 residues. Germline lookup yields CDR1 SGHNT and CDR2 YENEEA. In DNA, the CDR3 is TGTGCCAGCAGCTCAGAACTAGCGAACAATGAGCAGTTCTTC. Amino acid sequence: CASSSELANNEQFF.

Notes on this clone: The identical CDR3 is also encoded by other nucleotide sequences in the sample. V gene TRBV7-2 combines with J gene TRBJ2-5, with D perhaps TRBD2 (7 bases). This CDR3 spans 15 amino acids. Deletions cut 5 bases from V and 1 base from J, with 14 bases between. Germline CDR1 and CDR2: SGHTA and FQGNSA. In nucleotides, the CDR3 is TGTGCCAGCAGCCTAGGGGGGGGGCCCCAAGAGACCCAGTACTTC. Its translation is CASSLGGGPQETQYF.

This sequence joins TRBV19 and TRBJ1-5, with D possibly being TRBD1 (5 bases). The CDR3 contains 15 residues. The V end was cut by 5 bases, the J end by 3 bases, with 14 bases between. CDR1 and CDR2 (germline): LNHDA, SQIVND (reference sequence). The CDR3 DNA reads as TGTGCCAGTAGTTGGGGGACCGGCTCCAATCAGCCCCAGCATTTT. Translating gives CASSWGTGSNQPQHF.

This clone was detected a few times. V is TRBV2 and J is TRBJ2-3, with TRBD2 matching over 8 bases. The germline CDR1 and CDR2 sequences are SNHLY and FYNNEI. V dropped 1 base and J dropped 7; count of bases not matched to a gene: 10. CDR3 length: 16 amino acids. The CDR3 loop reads CASSEEEVAGRNTQYF. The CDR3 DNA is TGTGCCAGCAGTGAAGAAGAGGTAGCGGGGAGAAATACGCAGTATTTT.

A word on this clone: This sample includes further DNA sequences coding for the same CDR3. The CDR3 reads CASSLSGGTYEQYF. For the CDR3, the DNA is TGTGCCAGCAGCTTAAGTGGGGGCACCTACGAGCAGTACTTC. The genes are TRBV7-8 and TRBJ2-7; D possibly corresponds to TRBD1 (6 bases). CDR3 length: 14 residues. Between the trimmed V and J ends, which lost 2 bases and 2 bases, there was a span of 10 bases. Germline CDR1 SGHVS, CDR2 FQNEAQ.

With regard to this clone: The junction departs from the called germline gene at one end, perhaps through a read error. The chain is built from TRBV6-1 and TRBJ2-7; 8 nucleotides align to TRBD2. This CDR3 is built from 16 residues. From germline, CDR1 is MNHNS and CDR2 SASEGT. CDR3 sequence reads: CASTEWGSGRAREQYF. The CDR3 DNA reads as TGTGCCAGCACTGAATGGGGATCCGGGAGGGCCCGAGAGCAGTACTTC.

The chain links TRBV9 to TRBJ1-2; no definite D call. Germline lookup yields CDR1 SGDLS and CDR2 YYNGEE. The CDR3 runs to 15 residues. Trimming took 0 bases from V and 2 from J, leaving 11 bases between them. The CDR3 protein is CASSVDTSGNYGYTF. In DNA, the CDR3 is TGTGCCAGCAGCGTAGATACTTCCGGGAACTATGGCTACACCTTC.

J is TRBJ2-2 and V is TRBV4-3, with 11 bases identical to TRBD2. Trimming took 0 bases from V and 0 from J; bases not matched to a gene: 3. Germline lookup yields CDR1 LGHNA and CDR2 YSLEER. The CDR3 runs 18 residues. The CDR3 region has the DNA TGCGCCAGCAGCCAAGAACAACTAGCGGGGGCGAACACCGGGGAGCTGTTTTTT. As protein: CASSQEQLAGANTGELFF.

CDR3 amino acids: CASSPSGQAPIYGYTF. CDR3 DNA: TGTGCCAGCAGTCCCTCAGGGCAGGCGCCTATCTATGGCTACACCTTC. The V and J genes are TRBV6-6 and TRBJ1-2; weak D call: TRBD1 (5 bases). Germline V lookup: CDR1 MNHNY, CDR2 SVGAGI (reference sequence). CDR3 length equals 16 residues. Between the trimmed V and J ends, which lost 5 bases and 4 bases, there was a span of 20 bases.

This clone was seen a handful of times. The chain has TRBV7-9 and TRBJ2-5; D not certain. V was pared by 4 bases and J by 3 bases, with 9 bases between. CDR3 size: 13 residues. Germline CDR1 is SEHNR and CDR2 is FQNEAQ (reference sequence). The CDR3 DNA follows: TGTGCCAGCAGCTCCGACATCGAAGAGACCCAGTACTTC. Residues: CASSSDIEETQYF.

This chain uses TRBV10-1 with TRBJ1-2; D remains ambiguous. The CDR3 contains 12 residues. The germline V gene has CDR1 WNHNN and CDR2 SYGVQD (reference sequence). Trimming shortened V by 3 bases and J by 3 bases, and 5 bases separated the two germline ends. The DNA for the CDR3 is TGCGCCAGCAGTGACAGCTACTATGGCTACACCTTC. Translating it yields CASSDSYYGYTF.

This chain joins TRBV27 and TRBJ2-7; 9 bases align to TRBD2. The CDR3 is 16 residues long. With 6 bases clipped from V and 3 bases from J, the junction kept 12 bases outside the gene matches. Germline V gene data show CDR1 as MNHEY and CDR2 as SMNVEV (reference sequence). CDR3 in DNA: TGTGCCAGCAGCCCCCTAGCGGGACAGAACCTCTACGAGCAGTACTTC. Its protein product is CASSPLAGQNLYEQYF.

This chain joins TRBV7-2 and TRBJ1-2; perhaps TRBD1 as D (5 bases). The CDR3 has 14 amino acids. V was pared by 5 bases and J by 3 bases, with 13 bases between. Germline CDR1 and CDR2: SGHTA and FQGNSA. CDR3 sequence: CASSASRVHYGYTF. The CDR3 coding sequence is TGTGCCAGCAGCGCTTCCAGGGTGCACTATGGCTACACCTTC.

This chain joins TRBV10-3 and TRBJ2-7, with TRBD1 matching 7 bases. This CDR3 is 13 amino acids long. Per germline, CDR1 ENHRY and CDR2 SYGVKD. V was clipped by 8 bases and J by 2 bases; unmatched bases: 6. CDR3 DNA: TGTGCCATCCAGACAGGGAGCCCCTACGAGCAGTACTTC. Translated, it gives CAIQTGSPYEQYF.

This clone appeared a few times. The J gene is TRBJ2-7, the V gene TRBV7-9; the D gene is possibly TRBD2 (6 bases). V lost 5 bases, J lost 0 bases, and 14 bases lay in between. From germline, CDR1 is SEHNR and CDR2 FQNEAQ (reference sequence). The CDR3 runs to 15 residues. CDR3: CASSPRDSSSYEQYF. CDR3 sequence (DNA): TGTGCCAGCAGCCCAAGGGACTCCAGCTCCTACGAGCAGTACTTC.

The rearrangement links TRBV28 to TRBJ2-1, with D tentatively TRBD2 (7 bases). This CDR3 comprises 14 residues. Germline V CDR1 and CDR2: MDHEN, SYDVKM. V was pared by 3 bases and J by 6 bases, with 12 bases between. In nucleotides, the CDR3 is TGTGCCAGCAGTTTTCGACGGGGGGCCAATGAGCAGTTCTTC. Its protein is CASSFRRGANEQFF.

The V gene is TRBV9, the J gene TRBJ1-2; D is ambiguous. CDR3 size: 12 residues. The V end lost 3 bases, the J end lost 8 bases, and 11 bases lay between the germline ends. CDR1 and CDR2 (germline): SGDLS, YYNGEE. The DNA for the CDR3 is TGTGCCAGCAGCGACGACGGGCCAGGCTACACCTTC. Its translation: CASSDDGPGYTF.